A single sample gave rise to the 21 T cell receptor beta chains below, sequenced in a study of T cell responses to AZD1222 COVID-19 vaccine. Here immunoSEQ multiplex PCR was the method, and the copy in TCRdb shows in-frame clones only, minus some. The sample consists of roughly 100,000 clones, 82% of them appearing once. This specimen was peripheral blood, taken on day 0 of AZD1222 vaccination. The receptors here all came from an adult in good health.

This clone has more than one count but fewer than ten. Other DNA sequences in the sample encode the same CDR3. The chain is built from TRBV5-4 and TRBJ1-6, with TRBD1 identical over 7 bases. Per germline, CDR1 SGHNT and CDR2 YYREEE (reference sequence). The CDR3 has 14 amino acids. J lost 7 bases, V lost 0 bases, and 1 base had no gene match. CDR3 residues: CASSLEQGNSPLHF. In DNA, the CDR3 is TGTGCCAGCAGCTTGGAACAGGGGAATTCACCCCTCCACTTT.

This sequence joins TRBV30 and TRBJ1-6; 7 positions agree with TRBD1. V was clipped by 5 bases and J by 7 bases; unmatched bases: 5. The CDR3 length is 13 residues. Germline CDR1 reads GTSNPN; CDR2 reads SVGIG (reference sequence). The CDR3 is CAWSEGANSPLHF. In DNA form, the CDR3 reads TGTGCCTGGTCGGAGGGGGCGAATTCACCCCTCCACTTT.

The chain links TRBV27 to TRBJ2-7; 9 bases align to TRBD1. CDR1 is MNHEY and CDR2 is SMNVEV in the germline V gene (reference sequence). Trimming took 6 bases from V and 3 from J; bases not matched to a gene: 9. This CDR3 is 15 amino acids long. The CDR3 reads CASSPTLTGGYEQYF. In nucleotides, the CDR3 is TGTGCCAGCAGCCCCACACTGACAGGGGGCTACGAGCAGTACTTC.

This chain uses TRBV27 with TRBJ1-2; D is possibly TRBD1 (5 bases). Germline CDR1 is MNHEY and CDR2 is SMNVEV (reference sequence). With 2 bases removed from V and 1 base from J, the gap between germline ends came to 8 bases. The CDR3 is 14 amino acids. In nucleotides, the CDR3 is TGTGCCAGCAGTTTAAGGCAGGGTAACTATGGCTACACCTTC. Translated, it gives CASSLRQGNYGYTF.

The CDR3 is CASRAEGGLPLYEQFF. In DNA form, the CDR3 reads TGTGCCAGCAGGGCCGAAGGGGGGCTCCCGCTCTATGAGCAGTTCTTC. V gene TRBV6-6 combines with J gene TRBJ2-1, with D perhaps being TRBD1 or TRBD2 (6 bases each). Trimming removed 6 bases from V and 8 bases from J, with 23 bases in between. The CDR3 loop spans 16 amino acids. From germline, CDR1 is MNHNY and CDR2 SVGAGI (reference sequence).

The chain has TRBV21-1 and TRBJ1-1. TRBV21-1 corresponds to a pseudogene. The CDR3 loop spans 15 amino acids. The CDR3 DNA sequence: TGTGCCAGCAGCCCACGATCGCGAAGGGACACTGAAGCTTTCTTT. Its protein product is CASSPRSRRDTEAFF.

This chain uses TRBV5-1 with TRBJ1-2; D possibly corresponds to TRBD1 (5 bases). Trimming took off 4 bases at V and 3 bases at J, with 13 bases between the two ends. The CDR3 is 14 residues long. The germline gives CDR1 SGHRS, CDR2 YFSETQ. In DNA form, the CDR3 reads TGCGCCAGCAGCGGGCAGGGAGGGGACTATGGCTACACCTTC. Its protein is CASSGQGGDYGYTF.

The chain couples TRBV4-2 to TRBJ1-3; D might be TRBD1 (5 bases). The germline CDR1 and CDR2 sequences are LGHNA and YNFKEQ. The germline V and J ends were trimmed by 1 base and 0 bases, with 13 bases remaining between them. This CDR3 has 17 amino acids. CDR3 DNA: TGTGCCAGCAGCCAAGTCGGGGCCAGAGTCTCTGGAAACACCATATATTTT. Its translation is CASSQVGARVSGNTIYF.

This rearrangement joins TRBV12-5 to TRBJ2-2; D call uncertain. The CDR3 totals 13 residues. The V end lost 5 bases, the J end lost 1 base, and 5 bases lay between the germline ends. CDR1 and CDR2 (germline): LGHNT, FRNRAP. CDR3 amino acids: CASGPKNTGELFF. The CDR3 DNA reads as TGTGCTAGTGGTCCGAAGAACACCGGGGAGCTGTTTTTT.

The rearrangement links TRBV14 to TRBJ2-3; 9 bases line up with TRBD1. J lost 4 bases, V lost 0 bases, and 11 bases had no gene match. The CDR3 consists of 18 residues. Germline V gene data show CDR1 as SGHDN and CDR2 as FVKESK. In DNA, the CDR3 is TGTGCCAGCAGCCAAGATCGTGGGACAGGGCCCCCCGCAGATACGCAGTATTTT. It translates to CASSQDRGTGPPADTQYF.

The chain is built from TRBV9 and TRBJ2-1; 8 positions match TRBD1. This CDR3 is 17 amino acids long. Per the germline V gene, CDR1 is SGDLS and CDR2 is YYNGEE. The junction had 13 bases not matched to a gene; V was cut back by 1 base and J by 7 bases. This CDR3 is CASSVRISGQDRNEQFF. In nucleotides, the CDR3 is TGTGCCAGCAGCGTAAGAATATCGGGACAGGATCGGAATGAGCAGTTCTTC. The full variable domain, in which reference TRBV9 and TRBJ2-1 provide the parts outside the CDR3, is DSGVTQTPKHLITATGQRVTLRCSPRSGDLSVYWYQQSLDQGLQFLIQYYNGEERAKGNILERFSAQQFPDLHSELNLSSLELGDSALYFCASSVRISGQDRNEQFFGPGTRLTVL.

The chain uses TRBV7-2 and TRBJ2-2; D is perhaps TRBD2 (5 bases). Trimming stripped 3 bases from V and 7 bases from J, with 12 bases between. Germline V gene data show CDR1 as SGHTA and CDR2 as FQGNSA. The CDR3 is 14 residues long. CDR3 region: CASSFNVGDGELFF. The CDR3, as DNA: TGTGCCAGCAGCTTCAACGTCGGGGACGGGGAGCTGTTTTTT. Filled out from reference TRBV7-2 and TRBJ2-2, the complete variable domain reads GAGVSQSPSNKVTEKGKDVELRCDPISGHTALYWYRQSLGQGLEFLIYFQGNSAPDKSGLPSDRFSAERTGGSVSTLTIQRTQQEDSAVYLCASSFNVGDGELFFGEGSRLTVL.

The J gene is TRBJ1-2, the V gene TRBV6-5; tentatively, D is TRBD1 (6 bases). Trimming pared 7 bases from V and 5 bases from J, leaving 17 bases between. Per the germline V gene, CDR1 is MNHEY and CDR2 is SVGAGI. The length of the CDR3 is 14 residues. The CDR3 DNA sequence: TGTGCCAGCACTCTTAGGGGGGATTCTTATGGCTACACCTTC. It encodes CASTLRGDSYGYTF.

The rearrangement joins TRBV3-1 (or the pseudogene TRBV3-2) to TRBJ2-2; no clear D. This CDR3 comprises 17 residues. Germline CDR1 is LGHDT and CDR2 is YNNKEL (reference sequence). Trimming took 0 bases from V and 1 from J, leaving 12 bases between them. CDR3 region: CASSQDFGVGNTGELFF. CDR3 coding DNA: TGTGCCAGCAGCCAAGACTTTGGGGTTGGGAACACCGGGGAGCTGTTTTTT.

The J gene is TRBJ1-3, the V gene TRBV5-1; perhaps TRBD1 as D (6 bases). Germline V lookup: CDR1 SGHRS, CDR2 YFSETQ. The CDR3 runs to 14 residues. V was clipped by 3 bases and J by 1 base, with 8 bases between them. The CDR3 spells CASSSDSSGNTIYF. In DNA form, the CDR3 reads TGCGCCAGCAGCTCGGACAGTTCTGGAAACACCATATATTTT.

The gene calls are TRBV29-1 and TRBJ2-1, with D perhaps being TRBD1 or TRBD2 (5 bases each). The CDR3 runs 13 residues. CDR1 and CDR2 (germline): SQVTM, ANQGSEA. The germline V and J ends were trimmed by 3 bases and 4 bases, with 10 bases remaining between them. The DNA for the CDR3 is TGCAGCGTTGATCGGGACGGGTACAATGAGCAGTTCTTC. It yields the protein CSVDRDGYNEQFF.

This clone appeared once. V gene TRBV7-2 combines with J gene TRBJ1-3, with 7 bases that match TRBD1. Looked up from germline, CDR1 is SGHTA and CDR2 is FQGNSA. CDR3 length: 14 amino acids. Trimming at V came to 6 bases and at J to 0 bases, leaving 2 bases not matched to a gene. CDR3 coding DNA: TGTGCCAGCAGGGGACAGTTCTCTGGAAACACCATATATTTT. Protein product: CASRGQFSGNTIYF.

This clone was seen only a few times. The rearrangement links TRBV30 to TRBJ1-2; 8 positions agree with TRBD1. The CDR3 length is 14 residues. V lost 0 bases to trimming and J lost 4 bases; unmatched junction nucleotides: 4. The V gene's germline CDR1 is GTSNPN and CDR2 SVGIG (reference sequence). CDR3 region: CAWSVTGGIYGYTF. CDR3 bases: TGTGCCTGGAGTGTAACAGGGGGAATCTATGGCTACACCTTC.

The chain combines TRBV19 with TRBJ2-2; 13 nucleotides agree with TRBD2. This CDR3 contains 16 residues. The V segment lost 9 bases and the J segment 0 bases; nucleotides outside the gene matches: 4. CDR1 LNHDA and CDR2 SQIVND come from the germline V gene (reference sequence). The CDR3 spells CASKTSGGTNTGELFF. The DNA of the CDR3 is TGTGCCAGCAAGACTAGCGGGGGGACGAACACCGGGGAGCTGTTTTTT.

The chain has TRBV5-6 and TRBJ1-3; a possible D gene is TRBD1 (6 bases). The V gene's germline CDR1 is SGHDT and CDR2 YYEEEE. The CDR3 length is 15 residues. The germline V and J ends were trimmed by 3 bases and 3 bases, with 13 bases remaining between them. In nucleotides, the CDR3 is TGTGCCAGCAGCTCTTTACAGGGCCATGGAAACACCATATATTTT. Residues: CASSSLQGHGNTIYF.

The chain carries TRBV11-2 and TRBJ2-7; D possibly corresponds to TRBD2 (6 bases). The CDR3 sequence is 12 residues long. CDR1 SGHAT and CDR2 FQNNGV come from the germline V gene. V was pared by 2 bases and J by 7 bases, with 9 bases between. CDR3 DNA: TGTGCCAGCAGCTTAATGGGGAGGGAGCAGTACTTC. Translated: CASSLMGREQYF.